The rows below give T cell receptor beta chains drawn from one sample of a study of blood T cell repertoires in COVID-19. Sequencing was performed with immunoSEQ multiplex PCR; in TCRdb, only in-frame clones are kept and a portion is missing. The table lists about 40,000 clones, around 90% of them singletons. The sequenced material came from peripheral blood. These receptors came from a woman older than 75 with active COVID-19. Both conserved end residues are part of each CDR3. The D gene is left open where the match is weak. Clone size is given for some rows only: seen once, a few or many times, or a class if the clone is expanded.

len,j_gene,v_gene,abundance,d_gene,CDR3nt,CDR3aa
17,TRBJ1-4,TRBV11-2,NA,TRBD1,TGTGCCAGCAGCAGGGGACAGGGGTTAAGGACTAATGAAAAACTGTTTTTT,CASSRGQGLRTNEKLFF
14,TRBJ1-3,TRBV19,NA,NA,TGTGCCAGTAGTGCGACAGCTACTGGAAACACCATATATTTT,CASSATATGNTIYF
13,TRBJ1-2,TRBV2,NA,NA,TGTGCCAGCAGTGAACAGGTCGACTATGGCTACACCTTC,CASSEQVDYGYTF
16,TRBJ1-2,TRBV13,medium-sized,NA,TGTGCCAGCATAAAGTATCCAAGGGGGAGCACCTATGGCTACACCTTC,CASIKYPRGSTYGYTF
15,TRBJ1-4,TRBV6-5,NA,TRBD1,TGTGCCAGCAGCATGGACAGGGGGGGTAATGAAAAACTGTTTTTT,CASSMDRGGNEKLFF
15,TRBJ2-3,TRBV7-2,NA,TRBD2,TGTGCCAGCAGCTCGCTAGCGGGGACTAAGGTTACGCAGTATTTT,CASSSLAGTKVTQYF
12,TRBJ1-1,TRBV28,NA,NA,TGTGCCAGCAGTTTGAGGACATCTGAAGCTTTCTTT,CASSLRTSEAFF
14,TRBJ2-2,TRBV18,NA,TRBD1,TGTGCCAGCTCTCCAGACAGGGAAGCCGGGGAGCTGTTTTTT,CASSPDREAGELFF
15,TRBJ1-3,TRBV7-9,NA,TRBD1,TGTGCCAGCAGCGCAGGGGGCGCGGATGGAAACACCATATATTTT,CASSAGGADGNTIYF
15,TRBJ2-1,TRBV3-1/TRBV3-2,NA,TRBD1,TGTGCCAGCAGCCAAGTGCGGACAGGGCTGAGTGAGCAGTTCTTC,CASSQVRTGLSEQFF
13,TRBJ1-5,TRBV19,few,TRBD1,TGTGCCAGTAGCGACAGGGGGTATCAGCCCCAGCATTTT,CASSDRGYQPQHF
16,TRBJ2-7,TRBV6-6,NA,TRBD1,TGTGCCAGCAGTCGACCGCACAGGGGATCGTCCTACGAGCAGTACTTC,CASSRPHRGSSYEQYF
16,TRBJ1-2,TRBV6-6,NA,NA,TGTGCCAGCAGTCAACAGGGACCATTCGGGTCCTATGGCTACACCTTC,CASSQQGPFGSYGYTF
16,TRBJ2-3,TRBV11-2,NA,TRBD1,TGTGCCAGCAGCTCTAATACAGGGGGCGGCACAGATACGCAGTATTTT,CASSSNTGGGTDTQYF
16,TRBJ1-1,TRBV5-4,NA,NA,TGTGCCAGCAGCTTAGGCAGGGTCCAGGTTAACACTGAAGCTTTCTTT,CASSLGRVQVNTEAFF
14,TRBJ1-1,TRBV9,NA,NA,TGTGCCAGCAGCGTGGGTCGACCGGGCACTGAAGCTTTCTTT,CASSVGRPGTEAFF
15,TRBJ1-5,TRBV15,NA,NA,TGTGCCACCAGCAGAACCGACAGTATCAATCAGCCCCAGCATTTT,CATSRTDSINQPQHF
16,TRBJ2-1,TRBV5-1,NA,TRBD1,TGCGCCAGCAGCCGGAGTTGGACAGGGGTCGGCAATGAGCAGTTCTTC,CASSRSWTGVGNEQFF
16,TRBJ2-2,TRBV9,NA,NA,TGTGCCAGCAGCGTAGAACTGCCCGCGAACACCGGGGAGCTGTTTTTT,CASSVELPANTGELFF
14,TRBJ1-5,TRBV7-8,few,NA,TGTGCCAGCAGCTTAAGCGAGGGGGATCAGCCCCAGCATTTT,CASSLSEGDQPQHF
15,TRBJ2-1,TRBV2,NA,NA,TGTGCCAGCAGCCCGTCTGGACAGAGAGGGGATGAGCAGTTCTTC,CASSPSGQRGDEQFF
15,TRBJ2-7,TRBV30,once,TRBD2,TGTGCCTGGAGTGAGGGACTAGCGGCCAACTACGAGCAGTACTTC,CAWSEGLAANYEQYF
15,TRBJ2-4,TRBV7-8,NA,NA,TGTGCCAGCAGCTTAGAGGGGCGGGGCCAAAACATTCAGTACTTC,CASSLEGRGQNIQYF
15,TRBJ1-3,TRBV28,NA,TRBD1,TGTGCCAGTGGTACACTAACAGGGGATGGAAACACCATATATTTT,CASGTLTGDGNTIYF
15,TRBJ2-5,TRBV28,NA,NA,TGTGCCGGCAATGAAGGGGGGGTTCGGCAAGAGACCCAGTACTTC,CAGNEGGVRQETQYF
12,TRBJ1-1,TRBV7-2,NA,NA,TGTGCCAGCAGGGCAGGCGTTCCTGAAGCTTTCTTT,CASRAGVPEAFF
13,TRBJ1-1,TRBV30,once,NA,TGTGCCTGGAGTGTAAAGGGGGGGACTGAAGCTTTCTTT,CAWSVKGGTEAFF
14,TRBJ1-5,TRBV6-6,NA,TRBD1,TGTGCCAGCAGTTACGACAGGGCAACGGGGCCCCAGCATTTT,CASSYDRATGPQHF
15,TRBJ1-4,TRBV3-1/TRBV3-2,NA,NA,TGTGCCAGCGGGGACATACCCAACGGAAGGGAAAAACTGTTTTTT,CASGDIPNGREKLFF
14,TRBJ1-2,TRBV3-1/TRBV3-2,NA,NA,TGTGCCTGCAGCCAAGATGCGGGGGGCCGTGGCTACACCTTC,CACSQDAGGRGYTF
14,TRBJ2-2,TRBV19,NA,TRBD2,TGTGCCAGTAGTACAAGCGGGGGACCCGGGGAGCTGTTTTTT,CASSTSGGPGELFF
14,TRBJ2-2,TRBV28,few,TRBD1,TGTGCCAGCAGGACAGGGATGAACACCGGGGAGCTGTTTTTT,CASRTGMNTGELFF
14,TRBJ1-1,TRBV6-2/TRBV6-3,once,TRBD1,TGTGCCAGCAGTAGTCAGGGGGGAGGCACTGAAGCTTTCTTT,CASSSQGGGTEAFF
15,TRBJ2-2,TRBV5-1,NA,NA,TGCGCCAGCAGCAGGGCGGACACGCCGACCGGGGAGCTGTTTTTT,CASSRADTPTGELFF
15,TRBJ2-1,TRBV7-2,NA,NA,TGTGCCAGCAGCCTTGGGGGGAGCGACTACAATGAGCAGTTCTTC,CASSLGGSDYNEQFF
15,TRBJ2-4,TRBV7-8,NA,TRBD2,TGTGCCAGCAGCTTACCGGGGGGTACCAAAAACATTCAGTACTTC,CASSLPGGTKNIQYF
16,TRBJ2-7,TRBV5-1,NA,NA,TGCGCCAGCAGCTTGGAGAGACAGCACCTTTCCTACGAGCAGTACTTC,CASSLERQHLSYEQYF
16,TRBJ2-3,TRBV12-5,NA,TRBD2,TGTGCTAGTGGTCTGGAGACGGGGGGTCTCACAGATACGCAGTATTTT,CASGLETGGLTDTQYF
14,TRBJ1-5,TRBV5-6,NA,TRBD1,TGTGCCAGCAGCTACAGGGGAAGCAATCAGCCCCAGCATTTT,CASSYRGSNQPQHF
16,TRBJ2-3,TRBV24-1,NA,NA,TGTGCCACCAGTGATTTAACAGGCTCTAGCACAGATACGCAGTATTTT,CATSDLTGSSTDTQYF
10,TRBJ2-7,TRBV5-4,NA,TRBD1,TGTGACGGGACAGGCCGCGAGCAGTACTTC,CDGTGREQYF
16,TRBJ2-5,TRBV2,once,NA,TGTGCCAGCAGTGAATCTCTAACAGCCAGCCAAGAGACCCAGTACTTC,CASSESLTASQETQYF
13,TRBJ1-1,TRBV9,NA,NA,TGTGCCAGCAGCCCGGAGGGAGACACTGAAGCTTTCTTT,CASSPEGDTEAFF
12,TRBJ1-2,TRBV6-5,NA,NA,TGTGCCAGCAGGGACAATTGGAATGGCTACACCTTC,CASRDNWNGYTF
15,TRBJ1-1,TRBV3-1/TRBV3-2,NA,NA,TGTGCCAGCAGCCTTCTTTCTTTCGGTCAGGCTGAAGCTTTCTTT,CASSLLSFGQAEAFF
16,TRBJ2-6,TRBV5-1,NA,NA,TGCGCCAGCAGCCCCCGTGCGGAGTCTGGGGCCAACGTCCTGACTTTC,CASSPRAESGANVLTF
15,TRBJ1-4,TRBV5-1,once,TRBD1,TGCGCCAGCAGATCTACAGGGGCAACTAATGAAAAACTGTTTTTT,CASRSTGATNEKLFF
15,TRBJ2-1,TRBV6-2/TRBV6-3,NA,TRBD1,TGTGCCAGCAGTTACGACAGGGGGGGAGGCAATGAGCAGTTCTTC,CASSYDRGGGNEQFF